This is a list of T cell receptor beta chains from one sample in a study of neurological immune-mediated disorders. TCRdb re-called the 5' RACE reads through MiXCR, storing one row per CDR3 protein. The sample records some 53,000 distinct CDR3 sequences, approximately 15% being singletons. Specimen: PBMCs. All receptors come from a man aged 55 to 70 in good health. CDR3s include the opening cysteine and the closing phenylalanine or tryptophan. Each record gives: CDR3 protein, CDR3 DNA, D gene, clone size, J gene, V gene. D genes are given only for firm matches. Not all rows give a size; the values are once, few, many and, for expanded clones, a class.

CASARGQGQETQYF	TGCGCCAGCGCGAGAGGACAGGGCCAAGAGACCCAGTACTTC	TRBD1	many	TRBJ2-5	TRBV5-1
CASTQGPGTGELFF	TGTGCCAGTACACAGGGGCCGGGCACCGGGGAGCTGTTTTTT	TRBD1	-	TRBJ2-2	TRBV19
CASSPQGEEQYF	TGTGCCAGCTCACCGCAGGGGGAAGAGCAGTACTTC	TRBD1	many	TRBJ2-7	TRBV18
CASSPGKGITEQYF	TGTGCCAGCTCACCAGGTAAAGGGATCACCGAGCAGTACTTC	-	many	TRBJ2-7	TRBV18
CSASTRYTDTQYF	TGCAGTGCTAGCACAAGGTACACAGATACGCAGTATTTT	-	few	TRBJ2-3	TRBV20-1
CASSPDRDQETQYF	TGTGCCAGCTCTCCGGACAGGGACCAAGAGACCCAGTACTTT	TRBD1	-	TRBJ2-5	TRBV18
CSVGRGKGVSEQFF	TGCAGCGTTGGCAGGGGCAAGGGAGTCAGTGAGCAGTTCTTC	-	many	TRBJ2-1	TRBV29-1
CASSLILTGELFF	TGCGCCAGCAGCTTAATTTTAACCGGGGAGCTGTTTTTT	-	medium-sized	TRBJ2-2	TRBV5-1
CASSRRGNEKFF	TGTGCCAGCAGCCGTCGGGGCAATGAGAAGTTCTTC	-	-	TRBJ2-1	TRBV3-1
CASSSTRGYEQYF	TGTGCCAGCAGCTCGACTAGGGGTTACGAGCAGTACTTC	-	-	TRBJ2-7	TRBV7-8
CASSYREGSYNEQFF	TGTGCCAGCAGTTACCGGGAGGGCTCCTACAATGAGCAGTTCTTC	TRBD2	many	TRBJ2-1	TRBV27
CSVESGARETDWNYGYTF	TGCAGCGTGGAGAGTGGGGCAAGGGAGACTGACTGGAACTATGGCTACACCTTC	-	many	TRBJ1-2	TRBV29-1
CASSPPRGGVNGYTF	TGTGCCAGCAGCCCCCCCCGGGGGGGCGTCAATGGCTACACCTTC	-	-	TRBJ1-2	TRBV7-9
CASSLWTSDYGYTF	TGCGCCAGCAGCTTGTGGACATCGGACTATGGCTACACCTTC	-	many	TRBJ1-2	TRBV5-1
CATSDFLANSYNEQFF	TGTGCCACCAGTGATTTCCTAGCGAACTCCTACAATGAGCAGTTCTTC	-	many	TRBJ2-1	TRBV24-1
CASSARGNSNQPQHF	TGTGCCAGCAGTGCCCGGGGGAATAGCAATCAGCCCCAGCATTTT	-	many	TRBJ1-5	TRBV6-2/TRBV6-3
CASSLGRSREIEAFF	TGTGCCAGCAGTTTGGGCAGATCCAGGGAGATTGAAGCTTTCTTT	-	many	TRBJ1-1	TRBV27
CAISGRASGTYNEQFF	TGTGCCATCAGCGGAAGGGCTAGTGGCACGTACAATGAGCAGTTCTTC	-	-	TRBJ2-1	TRBV10-3
CASSSQKGNEQFF	TGTGCCAGCAGCTCCCAGAAGGGGAATGAGCAGTTCTTC	-	many	TRBJ2-1	TRBV7-8
CASSTGRDYRYEQYF	TGCGCCAGCAGCACCGGCCGGGACTACCGGTACGAGCAGTACTTC	TRBD2	-	TRBJ2-7	TRBV4-3
CASSQIIARDQPQHF	TGTGCCAGCAGTCAAATAATAGCCAGGGACCAGCCCCAGCATTTT	-	many	TRBJ1-5	TRBV12-3/TRBV12-4
CASSSVGRAQPQHF	TGTGCCAGCAGCTCCGTTGGGAGAGCTCAGCCCCAGCATTTT	-	-	TRBJ1-5	TRBV7-6
CASSPGQSRGGAFF	TGTGCCAGCAGTCCGGGACAGAGCCGGGGAGGGGCTTTCTTT	TRBD1	many	TRBJ1-1	TRBV12-3/TRBV12-4
CASSFGSRPNTEAFF	TGTGCCAGCAGCTTTGGCAGCCGACCGAACACTGAAGCTTTCTTT	-	many	TRBJ1-1	TRBV7-9
CASSPTLGGGYGYTF	TGTGCCAGCAGCCCTACACTCGGGGGCGGATATGGCTACACCTTC	-	many	TRBJ1-2	TRBV7-6
CASSVEAYGEYEQYF	TGTGCCAGCAGCGTAGAAGCTTACGGGGAGTACGAGCAGTACTTC	-	many	TRBJ2-7	TRBV9
CASSQGDRATYEQYF	TGCGCCAGCAGCCAAGGGGACAGGGCAACCTACGAGCAGTACTTC	TRBD1	many	TRBJ2-7	TRBV4-1
CSALRRGSGQPQHF	TGCAGTGCTCTTAGGAGGGGGTCAGGGCAGCCCCAGCATTTT	-	many	TRBJ1-5	TRBV20-1
CSAASGAFTGELFF	TGCAGTGCCGCTAGCGGGGCCTTCACCGGGGAGCTGTTTTTT	TRBD2	many	TRBJ2-2	TRBV20-1
CASSFNAFKSGTGTDEQFF	TGTGCCAGCAGTTTCAATGCCTTCAAGTCCGGGACAGGGACGGATGAGCAGTTCTTC	TRBD1	many	TRBJ2-1	TRBV28
CASSVAIGWRMSGDLFF	TGTGCCAGCAGCGTAGCAATTGGCTGGAGAATGTCCGGGGACCTGTTTTTT	-	-	TRBJ2-2	TRBV9
CASRITGGGYEQYF	TGTGCCAGTCGGATCACGGGGGGAGGGTACGAGCAGTACTTC	TRBD2	-	TRBJ2-7	TRBV6-1
CASSVSGHGNNEQFF	TGCGCCAGCAGCGTATCGGGACACGGGAACAATGAGCAGTTCTTC	-	-	TRBJ2-1	TRBV5-1
CASGGGGGEQYF	TGTGCCAGCGGCGGGGGGGGCGGCGAGCAGTACTTC	TRBD2	many	TRBJ2-7	TRBV10-3
CASRQAGGRTDTQYF	TGTGCCAGTAGACAAGCGGGAGGGCGTACAGATACGCAGTATTTT	TRBD2	-	TRBJ2-3	TRBV19
CASSQGQYNSPLHF	TGTGCCAGCAGCCAAGGACAGTATAATTCACCCCTCCACTTT	-	many	TRBJ1-6	TRBV28
CASSHGAQGTEAFF	TGTGCCAGCAGCCACGGGGCCCAAGGCACTGAAGCTTTCTTT	-	many	TRBJ1-1	TRBV3-1
CASSRRSLDTDTQYF	TGTGCCAGTTCCCGGCGGAGTCTAGACACAGATACGCAGTATTTT	-	many	TRBJ2-3	TRBV9
CSVEAEKNIQYF	TGCAGCGTTGAAGCGGAGAAAAACATTCAGTACTTC	-	many	TRBJ2-4	TRBV29-1
CSVGGQMNTEAFF	TGCAGCGTTGGAGGCCAGATGAACACTGAAGCTTTCTTT	-	many	TRBJ1-1	TRBV29-1
CSARPASTEAFF	TGCAGTGCTAGACCGGCCTCCACTGAAGCTTTCTTT	-	many	TRBJ1-1	TRBV20-1
CASSPRTGWAYEQYF	TGTGCCAGCAGCCCACGTACAGGGTGGGCCTACGAGCAGTACTTC	-	many	TRBJ2-7	TRBV28
CSTQEGDGETQYF	TGCAGCACCCAGGAGGGGGATGGAGAGACCCAGTACTTC	-	many	TRBJ2-5	TRBV29-1
CASSSRDGQPQHF	TGTGCCAGCAGCTCCAGGGACGGGCAGCCCCAGCATTTT	-	many	TRBJ1-5	TRBV7-2
CASSARQGEGYGYTF	TGCGCCAGCAGCGCTCGACAGGGTGAAGGCTATGGCTACACCTTC	TRBD1	many	TRBJ1-2	TRBV5-1
CSAPNVLAGRAQYF	TGCAGTGCTCCAAATGTACTAGCAGGGAGGGCCCAGTACTTC	TRBD2	many	TRBJ2-5	TRBV20-1
CASSQGPRTPTGAQHF	TGCGCCAGCAGCCAAGGGCCGCGTACGCCCACAGGGGCCCAGCATTTT	TRBD1	-	TRBJ1-5	TRBV4-1
CSVERGEAFF	TGCAGCGTTGAAAGGGGTGAAGCTTTCTTT	-	many	TRBJ1-1	TRBV29-1
CSAREFYEQYF	TGCAGTGCTAGAGAGTTCTACGAGCAGTACTTC	-	many	TRBJ2-7	TRBV20-1
CASSFGYGDSDNEQFF	TGTGCCAGCAGCTTTGGTTACGGAGATTCAGACAATGAGCAGTTCTTC	-	many	TRBJ2-1	TRBV11-1
CSAPPGRGQETQYF	TGCAGTGCTCCCCCAGGGAGGGGCCAAGAGACCCAGTACTTC	TRBD2	many	TRBJ2-5	TRBV20-1
CASSEGTVTEAFF	TGCGCCAGCAGCGAAGGTACAGTCACTGAAGCTTTCTTT	-	many	TRBJ1-1	TRBV5-1
CATSREAGAGANVLTF	TGTGCCACCAGCAGAGAGGCGGGGGCTGGGGCCAACGTCCTGACTTTC	TRBD2	many	TRBJ2-6	TRBV15
CASSPDPFGLAGRETQYF	TGTGCCAGCTCACCAGATCCCTTCGGACTAGCGGGAAGAGAGACCCAGTACTTC	TRBD2	-	TRBJ2-5	TRBV18
CSVGGTGRPNEQFF	TGCAGCGTTGGAGGGACAGGCCGTCCCAATGAGCAGTTCTTC	TRBD1	-	TRBJ2-1	TRBV29-1
CASRSGANSEKLFF	TGTGCCAGCAGATCCGGGGCAAACAGTGAAAAACTGTTTTTT	-	many	TRBJ1-4	TRBV6-5
CSVEVRMGEAFF	TGCAGCGTTGAAGTGAGAATGGGTGAAGCTTTCTTT	-	many	TRBJ1-1	TRBV29-1
CASSIPGSGREAFF	TGTGCCAGCAGTATCCCGGGTTCCGGCCGTGAAGCTTTCTTT	-	-	TRBJ1-1	TRBV5-6
CASSPLLGEDQPQHF	TGTGCCAGCAGTCCCCTTTTGGGGGAGGATCAGCCCCAGCATTTT	-	many	TRBJ1-5	TRBV27